What follows are 19 T cell receptor beta chains derived from one specimen sequenced in a study of blood T cell repertoires in COVID-19 (dated by TCRdb to between 2020 and 2021). Libraries were made using the immunoSEQ multiplex PCR assay. The clones in this table, taken by TCRdb from immuneACCESS, are in-frame only. Not every clone is retained; where verified, under half of the shortfall comes from an unresolved V gene, and the cause of the rest is unknown. The sample profile shows 250,000 to 350,000 clones; approximately 91% of them were found once. Around 2% of the sample goes to the ten largest clones. Source material: peripheral blood. Every receptor here comes from a woman in her twenties or thirties with COVID-19, enrolled during active disease.

The rearrangement joins TRBV28 to TRBJ2-7; maybe TRBD1 (5 bases). CDR3 size: 12 residues. Germline lookup yields CDR1 MDHEN and CDR2 SYDVKM. Between the trimmed V and J ends, which lost 6 bases and 3 bases, there was a span of 9 bases. This chain's CDR3 is CASSPQGYEQYF. In nucleotides, the CDR3 is TGTGCCAGCAGCCCCCAGGGCTACGAGCAGTACTTC.

The CDR3 spells CASSLDQGARGYTF. As DNA, the CDR3 is TGTGCCAGCAGCTTGGACCAGGGGGCGAGAGGCTACACCTTC. The rearrangement links TRBV5-6 to TRBJ1-2, with 8 bases aligning to TRBD1. The V gene's germline CDR1 is SGHDT and CDR2 YYEEEE. Trimming cost V 0 bases and J 8 bases; bases outside gene matches: 6. CDR3 size: 14 residues.

This chain connects TRBV6-6 to TRBJ2-7; 11 bases map to TRBD1. CDR1 and CDR2 (germline): MNHNY, SVGAGI (reference sequence). V lost 2 bases and J lost 6; bases outside the gene matches: 0. The CDR3 is made up of 13 amino acids. The CDR3 DNA is TGTGCCAGCAGTTACGGGACAGGGGGCGAGCAGTACTTC. Translation gives CASSYGTGGEQYF.

The sample holds a few counts of this clone. CDR3 DNA: TGTGCCAGCACGGGACAGGGGAATTCACCCCTCCACTTT. Translating it yields CASTGQGNSPLHF. The chain is built from TRBV2 and TRBJ1-6, with 10 bases aligning to TRBD1. With V trimmed by 7 bases and J by 7 bases, 1 base remained unmatched. CDR3 length: 13 amino acids. Germline values: CDR1 SNHLY, CDR2 FYNNEI.

The genes are TRBV5-1 and TRBJ2-3; D ambiguous. V was trimmed by 4 bases and J by 5 bases, leaving 11 bases between them. Germline V gene data show CDR1 as SGHRS and CDR2 as YFSETQ. This CDR3 comprises 13 residues. In nucleotides, the CDR3 is TGCGCCAGCAGCGGCGGCGCTCAAGATACGCAGTATTTT. Translated: CASSGGAQDTQYF.

The V call is TRBV27, the J call TRBJ2-7; 11 bases agree with TRBD1. Germline V gene data show CDR1 as MNHEY and CDR2 as SMNVEV (reference sequence). The CDR3 spans 16 residues. V trimming: 3 bases; J trimming: 5 bases; junction bases outside the gene matches: 9. The CDR3, as DNA: TGTGCCAGCAGTTTTGGCCACGGGACAGGGGGTCACGAGCAGTACTTC. Residues: CASSFGHGTGGHEQYF.

The chain uses TRBV12-5 and TRBJ1-1, with TRBD1 identical over 12 bases. CDR1 and CDR2 (germline): LGHNT, FRNRAP. This CDR3 is 16 amino acids long. V was pared by 7 bases and J by 4 bases, with 10 bases of the junction left unmatched. The CDR3 DNA follows: TGTGCTAGTGCCAACTACGGGACAGGGGGCATCACTGAAGCTTTCTTT. It is translated as CASANYGTGGITEAFF.

The gene calls are TRBV6-6 and TRBJ1-2, with D hard to call. The CDR3 spans 12 residues. V shed 4 bases and J shed 10 bases, with 13 bases lying between them. Germline V gene data show CDR1 as MNHNY and CDR2 as SVGAGI (reference sequence). DNA of the CDR3: TGTGCCAGCAGTTCCCAGGAACTCTACTACACCTTC. Residues: CASSSQELYYTF.

This sequence joins TRBV6-2 or TRBV6-3 and TRBJ1-3; unclear D gene. Trimming pared 2 bases from V and 2 bases from J, leaving 7 bases between. The CDR3 runs 14 residues. The germline CDR1 and CDR2 sequences are MNHEY and SVGEGT. CDR3 nucleotides: TGTGCCAGCAGTTACGGAGATACTGGAAACACCATATATTTT. Translated, it gives CASSYGDTGNTIYF.

The chain uses TRBV19 and TRBJ1-5, with 11 bases identical to TRBD1. Germline loops: CDR1 LNHDA, CDR2 SQIVND (reference sequence). The V segment lost 4 bases and the J segment 3 bases; nucleotides outside the gene matches: 5. The CDR3 contains 16 residues. The CDR3 bases are TGTGCCAGTAGTACAGGGGACAGGGGGTACAATCAGCCCCAGCATTTT. Translating it yields CASSTGDRGYNQPQHF.

The chain combines TRBV28 with TRBJ2-7; possible D gene TRBD2, 6 bases. CDR1 is MDHEN and CDR2 is SYDVKM in the germline V gene. The length of the CDR3 is 11 residues. V was cut by 8 bases and J by 5 bases, with 10 bases left in between. Written as DNA, the CDR3 is TGTGCCAGCGGGGGGATCAACGAGCAGTACTTC. Its translation is CASGGINEQYF.

V usage is TRBV7-6 and J usage is TRBJ2-2; D is unclear. The V end lost 5 bases, the J end lost 1 base, and 11 bases lay between the germline ends. Germline V gene sequence: CDR1 SGHVS, CDR2 FNYEAQ. The CDR3 is 15 amino acids. DNA of the CDR3: TGTGCCAGCAGCCCCCTATCCGGGAACACCGGGGAGCTGTTTTTT. Amino acid sequence: CASSPLSGNTGELFF.

V usage is TRBV23-1 and J usage is TRBJ1-5, with TRBD1 as a possible D gene (5 bases). TRBV23-1 is recorded as an ORF, its role being uncertain. Between the trimmed V and J ends, which lost 0 bases and 0 bases, there was a span of 18 bases. CDR3 length: 19 amino acids. CDR3 in DNA: TGCGCCAGCAGTCAATCGGGGGGAAAGGGGAAATATAGCAATCAGCCCCAGCATTTT. The encoded protein is CASSQSGGKGKYSNQPQHF.

The gene calls are TRBV3-1 (or the pseudogene TRBV3-2) and TRBJ2-5, with TRBD2 matching over 14 bases. The CDR3 contains 16 residues. Germline trimming cut 4 bases from V and 3 bases from J; bases unmatched to any gene: 4. The germline CDR1 and CDR2 sequences are LGHDT and YNNKEL (reference sequence). The CDR3 DNA sequence: TGTGCCAGCAGCCCGCGGACTAGCGGGGGGAAAGAGACCCAGTACTTC. Translation: CASSPRTSGGKETQYF.

The rearrangement uses TRBV11-3 and TRBJ2-1; TRBD2 matches at 13 bases. Losses at the gene ends were 0 bases for V and 12 bases for J; bases not matched to a gene: 5. The germline gives CDR1 SGHNT, CDR2 YENEEA. This CDR3 comprises 15 residues. The CDR3 region has the DNA TGTGCCAGCAGCTTAGATACTAGCGGGAGGGCAGGGCAGTTCTTC. Translated, it gives CASSLDTSGRAGQFF.

The V and J genes are TRBV21-1 and TRBJ2-7; TRBD1 is the table's D call, not checked against the DNA. TRBV21-1 counts as a pseudogene. The CDR3 is made up of 15 amino acids. The CDR3, as DNA: TGTGCCAGCAGTAAACCGACAGGGCTTGGGGACGAGCAGTACTTC. It encodes CASSKPTGLGDEQYF.

The chain joins TRBV5-4 to TRBJ1-1, with D possibly being TRBD1 (5 bases). This CDR3 is 14 amino acids long. The V gene lost 4 bases and the J gene lost 1 base, with 11 bases spanning the gap. CDR1 SGHNT and CDR2 YYREEE come from the germline V gene (reference sequence). The CDR3 protein is CASSLGHTNTEAFF. The CDR3 DNA is TGTGCCAGCAGCCTCGGACATACGAACACTGAAGCTTTCTTT.

This clone was detected a few times. The chain recombines TRBV11-2 with TRBJ1-1, with 11 bases that match TRBD1. Trimming took 3 bases from V and 5 from J; bases not matched to a gene: 5. CDR3 length: 15 residues. Looked up from germline, CDR1 is SGHAT and CDR2 is FQNNGV. Here the CDR3 reads CASSFLDRGRTEAFF. In nucleotides, the CDR3 is TGTGCCAGCAGCTTTCTGGACAGGGGGCGAACTGAAGCTTTCTTT.

V gene TRBV6-5 combines with J gene TRBJ2-4; D possibly corresponds to TRBD1 (6 bases). The V end lost 6 bases, the J end lost 9 bases, and 21 bases lay between the germline ends. This CDR3 is 15 amino acids long. Germline values: CDR1 MNHEY, CDR2 SVGAGI. The CDR3 region is CASRPSQGPQGIQYF. CDR3 nucleotides: TGTGCCAGCAGACCATCGCAGGGGCCCCAAGGCATTCAGTACTTC.